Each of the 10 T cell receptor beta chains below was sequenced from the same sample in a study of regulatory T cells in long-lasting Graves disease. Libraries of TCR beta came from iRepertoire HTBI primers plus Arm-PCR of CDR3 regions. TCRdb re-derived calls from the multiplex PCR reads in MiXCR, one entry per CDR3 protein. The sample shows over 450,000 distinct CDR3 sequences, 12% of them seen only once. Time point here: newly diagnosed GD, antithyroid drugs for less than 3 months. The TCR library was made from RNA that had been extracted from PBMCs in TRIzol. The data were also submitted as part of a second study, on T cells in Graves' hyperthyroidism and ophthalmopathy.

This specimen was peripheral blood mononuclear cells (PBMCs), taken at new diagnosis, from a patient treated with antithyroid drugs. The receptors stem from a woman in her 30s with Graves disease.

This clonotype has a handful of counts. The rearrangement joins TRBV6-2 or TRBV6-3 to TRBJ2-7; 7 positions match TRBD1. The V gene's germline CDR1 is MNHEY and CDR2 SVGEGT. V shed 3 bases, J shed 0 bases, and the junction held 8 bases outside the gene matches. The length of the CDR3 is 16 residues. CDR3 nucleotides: TGTGCCAGCAGTTATCCTTCAGGGGGTGCCTCCTACGAGCAGTACTTC. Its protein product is CASSYPSGGASYEQYF.

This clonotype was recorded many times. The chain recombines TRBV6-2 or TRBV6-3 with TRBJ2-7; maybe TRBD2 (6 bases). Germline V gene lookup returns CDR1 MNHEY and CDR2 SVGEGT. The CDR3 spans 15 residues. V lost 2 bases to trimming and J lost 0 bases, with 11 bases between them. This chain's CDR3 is CASSYGGMSSYEQYF. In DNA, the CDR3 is TGTGCCAGCAGTTACGGCGGGATGAGCTCCTACGAGCAGTACTTC.

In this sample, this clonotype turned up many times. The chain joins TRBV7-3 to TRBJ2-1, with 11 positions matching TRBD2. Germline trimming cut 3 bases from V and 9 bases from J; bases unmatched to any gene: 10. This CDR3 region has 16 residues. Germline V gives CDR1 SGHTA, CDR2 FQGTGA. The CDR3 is CASSFDPASGRSEQFF. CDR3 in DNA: TGTGCCAGCAGCTTCGACCCGGCTAGCGGGAGGAGTGAGCAGTTCTTC.

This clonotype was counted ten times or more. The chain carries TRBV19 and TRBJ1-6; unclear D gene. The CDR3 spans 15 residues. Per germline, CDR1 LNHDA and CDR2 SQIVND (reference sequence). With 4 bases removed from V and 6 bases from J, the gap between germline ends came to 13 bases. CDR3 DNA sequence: TGTGCCAGTAGTACCTTCGGCCCCGGTAATTCACCCCTCCACTTT. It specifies CASSTFGPGNSPLHF.

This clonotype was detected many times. CDR3 sequence (DNA): TGTGCCAGCAGACGGACAGGATTTGATACGCAGTATTTT. Amino acid sequence: CASRRTGFDTQYF. The chain uses TRBV6-1 and TRBJ2-3; 7 bases are a match to TRBD1. CDR1 is MNHNS, CDR2 SASEGT, per germline. The CDR3 extends over 13 amino acids. The V segment lost 6 bases and the J segment 6 bases; nucleotides outside the gene matches: 6.

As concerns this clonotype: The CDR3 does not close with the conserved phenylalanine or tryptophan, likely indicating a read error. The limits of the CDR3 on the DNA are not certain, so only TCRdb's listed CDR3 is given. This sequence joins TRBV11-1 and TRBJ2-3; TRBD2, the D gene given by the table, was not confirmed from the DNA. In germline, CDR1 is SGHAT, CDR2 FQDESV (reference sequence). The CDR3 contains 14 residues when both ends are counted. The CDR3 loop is CASRPTGLPNEQFL.

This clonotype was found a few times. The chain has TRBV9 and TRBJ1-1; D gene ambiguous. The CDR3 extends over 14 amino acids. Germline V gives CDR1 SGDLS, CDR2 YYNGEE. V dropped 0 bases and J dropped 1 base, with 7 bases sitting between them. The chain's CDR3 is CASSVAWENTEAFF. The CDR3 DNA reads TGTGCCAGCAGCGTAGCTTGGGAGAACACTGAAGCTTTCTTT.

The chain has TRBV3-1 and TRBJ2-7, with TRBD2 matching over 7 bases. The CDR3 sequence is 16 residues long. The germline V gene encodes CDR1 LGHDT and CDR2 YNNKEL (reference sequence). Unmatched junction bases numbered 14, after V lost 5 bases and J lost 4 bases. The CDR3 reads CASSIYRTTSSYEQYF. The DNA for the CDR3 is TGTGCCAGCAGCATATACAGAACGACTAGCTCTTACGAGCAGTACTTC.

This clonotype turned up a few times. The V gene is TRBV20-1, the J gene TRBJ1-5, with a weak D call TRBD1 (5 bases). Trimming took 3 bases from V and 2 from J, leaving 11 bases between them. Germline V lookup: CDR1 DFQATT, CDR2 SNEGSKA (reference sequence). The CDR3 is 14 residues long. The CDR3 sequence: CSARTAWGNQPQHF. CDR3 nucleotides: TGCAGTGCTAGGACAGCGTGGGGCAATCAGCCCCAGCATTTT.

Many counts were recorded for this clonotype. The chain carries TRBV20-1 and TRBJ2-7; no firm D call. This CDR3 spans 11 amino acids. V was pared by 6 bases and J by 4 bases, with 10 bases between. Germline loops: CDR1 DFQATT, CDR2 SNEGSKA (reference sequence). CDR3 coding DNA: TGCAGTGCCGCTTTCGGGTACGAGCAGTACTTC. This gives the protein CSAAFGYEQYF.